The TCR beta chain described here comes from a study of HIV-infected children after antiretroviral therapy interruption. As for the study in general: Four children interrupted treatment; four stayed on continuous treatment. Continuous-treatment samples came from weeks 0, 48 and 150. For the interruption arm, samples span week 0 through about 3 years after study end. Recorded EBV and CMV exposure existed for most children.

Treatment reported: PENTA 11 planned treatment interruption arm or continuous ART arm. RNA-based 3' RACE libraries used unique molecular identifiers. TCRdb reanalysed the 3' RACE reads using MiXCR and keeps one entry per CDR3 protein. The repertoire includes around 15,000 distinct CDR3 sequences, more than 3% of them detected once, and around 36% sits in the top ten. V lost 3 bases and J lost 5, with 13 bases in between. The CDR3 loop spans 14 amino acids. In this sample, this clonotype turned up many times. This receptor was taken from a pool of human donors with HIV. The source was CD45RO+ CD8+ T cells from PBMCs, pooled from several time points, collected from a donor given antiretroviral therapy, either interrupted or continuous. The sample's subset: memory CD8+ CD45RO+ CD45RA- T cells. V is TRBV12-3 or TRBV12-4 and J is TRBJ1-1, with D possibly being TRBD1 (5 bases). CDR3 nucleotide sequence: TGTGCCAGCAGTTTGTATCCCAGGGTAACTGAAGCTTTCTTT. Translated: CASSLYPRVTEAFF.